This TCR beta chain was sequenced in a study of T cells in Graves' hyperthyroidism and ophthalmopathy (dated by TCRdb to between 2018 and 2021). Regarding the research as a whole: Peripheral blood samples were taken at the time of initial diagnosis, prior to any treatment. To identify distinguishing TCR V-J signatures, a discovery cohort of around 100 patients was used, comprising some 43 with Graves' ophthalmopathy and 55 to 65 with stable Graves' hyperthyroidism. Prospective prediction of ophthalmopathy was tested in an independent validation cohort consisting of fewer than 20 hyperthyroidism patients and some 15 patients who later progressed to ophthalmopathy. The 75 to 100 discovery patients were divided at random into training and test sets in a 7:3 ratio. In about 6 Graves' hyperthyroidism patients, the study also compared T-cell repertoires from thyroid tissue with T-cell repertoires from blood. Once sampling was done, hyperthyroidism patients were given methimazole at a starting dose of 30 mg daily, whereas ophthalmopathy patients were given high-dose intravenous methylprednisolone. The paper reports TCR Vbeta CDR3 sequencing of 135 peripheral blood samples: around 45 ophthalmopathy, approximately 74 hyperthyroidism and around 17 progressor patients.

CDR1 and CDR2, looked up from the germline V gene (reference sequence), are DFQATT and SNEGSKA. Measured from the cysteine to the phenylalanine, the CDR3 is 14 residues long. Just CDR3 DNA is preserved here, 42 bases in frame from base 1. Relative to germline, V is 3 bases shorter and J is 7 bases shorter, with 19 bases between their ends. The TCR beta CDR3 regions were amplified from RNA transcripts. For the first round of RT-PCR on the TCR CDR3, the HTBI primer set was used together with the Qiagen OneStep RT-PCR kit. Libraries were constructed in a second round of multiplex PCR, after which size selection and purification were carried out. The libraries were sequenced on an Illumina HiSeq2000 using paired-end 100 bp reads. The source study handled its data this way. SOAPnuke was used to process the raw data, removing reads that contained adapters or uncalled bases, had a mean Phred below 15, or lacked an exact match to the constant primer or identifier. High-quality paired reads were merged with COPE v1.2.5, and unique nucleotide sequences were defined as clonotypes. Clonotypes were aligned to IMGT TRBV, TRBD and TRBJ reference segments using MiTCR v1.1. The analysis was restricted to V-J combinations with a frequency above 0.0001, which together covered roughly 99% of the repertoires. A TCS score was defined as the ratio between F50 (clonal expansion) and ExV (chaos), using BLOSUM62-based TCRdist between CDR3 peptides within each V-J. Welch's t-statistics and random forest reduced around 510 V-J features to roughly 13, which were used in a naive Bayes classifier (R e1071). The public reads were reanalyzed by TCRdb: fastp trimming at Q25, MiXCR alignment, in-frame beta chains only. Merged by CDR3 protein, the rows form single entries marked with the most common genes and DNA. These V and J calls are TCRdb output, not the study's own analysis. For this sample the table gives under 400,000 distinct CDR3 sequences, of which approximately 17% were detected only once. The top ten hold approximately 35% of the sample.

Stable Graves' hyperthyroidism was defined as the absence of progression to ophthalmopathy over 18 months of follow-up. Hyperthyroidism patients were newly diagnosed, with disease duration under 2 months, and aged 18 to 65 years. Exclusion was applied to patients with uncontrolled infections, other autoimmune diseases, pregnancy or lactation. Diagnoses were based on clinical symptoms, serum thyroxine and TRAb, thyroid ultrasound and orbital computed tomography. PBMCs were isolated from 10 ml of fresh peripheral blood by Ficoll-Paque density gradient centrifugation. Trizol reagent was used to extract total RNA, and RNA quality was then checked on an Agilent 2100 Bioanalyzer. This clonotype was counted once. Its antigen specificity is not known. One base away there is no much larger clone; base qualities are not given. One read gives only weak evidence. The paper as a whole reports these results and caveats: Most expanded thyroid clonotypes (frequency above 0.001) were also found in blood, which suggests that blood repertoires may mirror thyroid immune responses. In validation, the model predicted progression to ophthalmopathy a median of roughly 6.5 months before onset, with about 71% sensitivity and roughly 73% specificity. A model built on a 13 V-J signature distinguished ophthalmopathy from stable hyperthyroidism, reaching roughly 88% sensitivity and 81% to 83% specificity in cross-validation and 80%/75% in testing. No statistical method was used to set the sample size in advance, and investigators knew the group allocation.

The sequence links TRBV20-1 to TRBJ2-7; a weak D assignment points to TRBD2 (6 bases agree). The TCR originated in a man aged 25 to 40 with Graves' hyperthyroidism. Sequencing used blood. The CDR3 region reads CSASLTGAPREQYF. The sequenced DNA: TGCAGTGCTAGTCTAACGGGAGCCCCGCGGGAGCAGTACTTC.